Shown below are 15 T cell receptor beta chains from a single sample sequenced in a study of identical twins. In TCRdb, the 5' RACE reads were re-called with MiXCR into one record per CDR3 protein. The repertoire holds under 1 million distinct CDR3 sequences, with approximately 13% as singletons. This sample also belongs to another study, concerning yellow fever vaccine responses in identical twins.

The sequencing input was PBMCs. Receptor source: a woman under 30 in good health.

This chain joins TRBV12-3 or TRBV12-4 and TRBJ2-7; D may be TRBD2 (6 bases). This CDR3 comprises 15 residues. Between the trimmed V and J ends, which lost 6 bases and 6 bases, there was a span of 21 bases. CDR3 coding DNA: TGTGCCAGCAGCCGGAATAGCGGCCACGGGGGCGAGCAGTACTTC. This codes for CASSRNSGHGGEQYF.

This clonotype came up a few times. The chain links TRBV7-6 to TRBJ2-5; D not resolved. Trimming took off 3 bases at V and 8 bases at J, with 10 bases between the two ends. The germline gives CDR1 SGHVS, CDR2 FNYEAQ. The CDR3 contains 12 residues. The CDR3 sequence: CASSFPLDTQYF. The CDR3 nucleotides are TGTGCCAGCAGCTTCCCCTTAGACACCCAGTACTTC.

The table lists this clonotype with a few counts. The rearrangement uses TRBV4-1 and TRBJ1-1, with no clear D. CDR3 length equals 14 residues. Germline lookup yields CDR1 MGHRA and CDR2 YSYEKL. V was shortened by 2 bases and J by 1 base, with 8 bases between the two germline ends. As DNA, the CDR3 is TGCGCCAGCAGCCAATTGTCCAGGAACACTGAAGCTTTCTTT. It translates to CASSQLSRNTEAFF.

In this sample, this clonotype turned up a few times. The rearrangement uses TRBV5-1 and TRBJ2-2; perhaps TRBD1 as D (5 bases). CDR1 SGHRS and CDR2 YFSETQ come from the germline V gene. The length of the CDR3 is 14 residues. Trimming removed 5 bases from V and 0 bases from J, with 8 bases in between. The CDR3 loop is CASRKGTNTGELFF. The CDR3 coding sequence is TGCGCCAGCAGGAAGGGGACGAACACCGGGGAGCTGTTTTTT. The full variable domain, rest sourced from reference TRBV5-1 and TRBJ2-2, is KAGVTQTPRYLIKTRGQQVTLSCSPISGHRSVSWYQQTPGQGLQFLFEYFSETQRNKGNFPGRFSGRQFSNSRSEMNVSTLELGDSALYLCASRKGTNTGELFFGEGSRLTVL.

This clonotype was picked up many times. The V call is TRBV6-5, the J call TRBJ2-5, with D tentatively TRBD1 (6 bases). Germline CDR1 is MNHEY and CDR2 is SVGAGI. V was trimmed by 4 bases and J by 2 bases, leaving 11 bases between them. The CDR3 covers 14 residues. CDR3 protein: CASSLIGTQETQYF. The CDR3 DNA follows: TGTGCCAGCAGTTTAATCGGGACACAAGAGACCCAGTACTTC.

This chain joins TRBV11-2 and TRBJ2-3; possibly TRBD2 for D (5 bases). CDR1 SGHAT and CDR2 FQNNGV come from the germline V gene. The CDR3 is 16 amino acids. Deletions cut 7 bases from V and 3 bases from J, with 20 bases between. CDR3 loop: CASNLGWVGGTDTQYF. DNA for the CDR3: TGTGCCAGCAACCTGGGGTGGGTCGGAGGTACAGATACGCAGTATTTT.

Many counts were recorded for this clonotype. This rearrangement joins TRBV27 to TRBJ2-5; D is tentatively TRBD1 or TRBD2 (7 bases each). The CDR3 consists of 15 residues. Trimming removed 3 bases from V and 4 bases from J, with 15 bases in between. Germline V lookup: CDR1 MNHEY, CDR2 SMNVEV (reference sequence). CDR3 protein: CASSFSGGAGETQYF. For the CDR3, the DNA is TGTGCCAGCAGTTTCTCAGGGGGGGCGGGAGAGACCCAGTACTTC.

This CDR3 reads CASSPRRDSAYEQYV. Here the CDR3 DNA reads TGTGCCAGCAGTCCCCGGAGGGACAGTGCCTACGAGCAGTACGTC. The J gene is TRBJ2-7, the V gene TRBV6-1; perhaps TRBD1 as D (7 bases). The ends were cut back, 5 bases at V and 2 bases at J, with 16 bases in the middle. The CDR3 length is 15 residues. Germline values: CDR1 MNHNS, CDR2 SASEGT.

CDR3 in DNA: TGTGCCAGCAGCCAAGATATGAGGAATTACGAGCAGTACTTC. Translated: CASSQDMRNYEQYF. This sequence joins TRBV4-2 and TRBJ2-7, with D uncertain. Germline assignment: CDR1 LGHNA and CDR2 YNFKEQ. V was trimmed by 0 bases and J by 4 bases, leaving 10 bases between them. The CDR3 runs to 14 residues.

This clonotype occurred a few times. CDR3 residues: CASSQGTSGRAIYEQYF. The DNA for the CDR3 is TGCGCCAGCAGCCAAGGGACTAGCGGGAGGGCCATTTACGAGCAGTACTTC. The chain uses TRBV4-1 and TRBJ2-7; 15 bases are shared with TRBD2. Trimming cost V 1 base and J 4 bases; bases outside gene matches: 5. The CDR3 is 17 residues long. The V gene's germline CDR1 is MGHRA and CDR2 YSYEKL.

This clonotype was recorded at least ten times. This chain joins TRBV5-1 and TRBJ1-1, with D unresolved. Looked up from germline, CDR1 is SGHRS and CDR2 is YFSETQ. Trimming removed 5 bases from V and 0 bases from J, with 8 bases in between. This CDR3 comprises 13 residues. The CDR3 region is CASSNTVNTEAFF. The CDR3 DNA reads as TGCGCCAGCAGTAACACAGTGAACACTGAAGCTTTCTTT.

This clonotype turned up a few times. The chain is built from TRBV2 and TRBJ2-1; D is unclear. Deletions cut 5 bases from V and 14 bases from J, with 13 bases between. The germline CDR1 and CDR2 sequences are SNHLY and FYNNEI. This CDR3 has 11 amino acids. Here the CDR3 reads CASSTRNEEFF. In nucleotides, the CDR3 is TGTGCCAGCAGTACCCGAAACGAGGAGTTCTTC. Using reference TRBV2 and TRBJ2-1 for the parts outside the CDR3, the full variable domain is EPEVTQTPSHQVTQMGQEVILRCVPISNHLYFYWYRQILGQKVEFLVSFYNNEISEKSEIFDDQFSVERPDGSNFTLKIRSTKLEDSAMYFCASSTRNEEFFGPGTRLTVL.

This sequence joins TRBV15 and TRBJ1-4; D gene uncertain. Trimming took 2 bases from V and 3 from J, leaving 25 bases between them. The CDR3 spans 20 residues. Per germline, CDR1 LNHNV and CDR2 YYDKDF (reference sequence). CDR3 bases: TGTGCCACCAGCAGACCGGCTCGCAGAAAAGACGGGAGGTCTAATGAAAAACTGTTTTTT. Amino acids: CATSRPARRKDGRSNEKLFF. Variable domain in full (rest from reference TRBV15 and TRBJ1-4): DAMVIQNPRYQVTQFGKPVTLSCSQTLNHNVMYWYQQKSSQAPKLLFHYYDKDFNNEADTPDNFQSRRPNTSFCFLDIRSPGLGDTAMYLCATSRPARRKDGRSNEKLFFGSGTQLSVL.

Many counts were recorded for this clonotype. The chain has TRBV6-2 or TRBV6-3 and TRBJ2-1; 9 bases align to TRBD2. The V gene's germline CDR1 is MNHEY and CDR2 SVGEGT. The V and J ends lost 0 bases and 3 bases, in that order; junction bases with no gene match: 6. This CDR3 spans 17 amino acids. CDR3: CASSYSPPSGIYNEQFF. CDR3 DNA: TGTGCCAGCAGTTACTCGCCCCCTAGCGGGATCTACAATGAGCAGTTCTTC.

This clonotype was picked up a small number of times. The chain has TRBV28 and TRBJ2-7; TRBD1 matches 7 bases. V lost 6 bases, J lost 4 bases, and 9 bases stayed unmatched. In germline, CDR1 is MDHEN, CDR2 SYDVKM. This CDR3 region has 14 residues. CDR3 nucleotides: TGTGCCAGCAGAAGAAGACAGGGTGGTTACGAGCAGTACGTC. Translated, it gives CASRRRQGGYEQYV.